Below, 18 T cell receptor beta chains from the same sample are listed, as sequenced in a study of blood T cell repertoires in COVID-19. The table came from immunoSEQ multiplex PCR; TCRdb's copy has only in-frame clones and leaves some out. The sample lists around 25,000 clones, over 75% occurring once. The sample taken for sequencing was peripheral blood. The receptor source for this set is a woman in her 50s with active COVID-19.

This clone came up once. V and J are TRBV2 and TRBJ2-7; TRBD1 might be the D (6 bases). V was shortened by 4 bases and J by 6 bases, with 13 bases between the two germline ends. The CDR3 has 13 residues. The germline gives CDR1 SNHLY, CDR2 FYNNEI. The chain's CDR3 is CASSAGTLGEQYF. The DNA of the CDR3 is TGTGCCAGCAGTGCGGGGACATTGGGCGAGCAGTACTTC.

V gene TRBV11-2 combines with J gene TRBJ1-1; TRBD1 matches at 8 bases. In germline, CDR1 is SGHAT, CDR2 FQNNGV. The CDR3 length is 15 residues. With 0 bases clipped from V and 1 base from J, the junction kept 1 base outside the gene matches. CDR3 protein: CASSLEGQENTEAFF. The DNA for the CDR3 is TGTGCCAGCAGCTTAGAGGGACAGGAGAACACTGAAGCTTTCTTT.

The chain combines TRBV7-6 with TRBJ1-1; TRBD1 is a possible D gene (5 bases). Germline loops: CDR1 SGHVS, CDR2 FNYEAQ. Between the trimmed V and J ends, which lost 1 base and 2 bases, there was a span of 11 bases. The CDR3 consists of 15 residues. The CDR3 protein is CASSLVKGVNTEAFF. DNA for the CDR3: TGTGCCAGCAGCTTAGTAAAAGGGGTTAACACTGAAGCTTTCTTT.

Here the CDR3 reads CATSEGLLFNEQFF. The CDR3 nucleotides read TGTGCCACCAGTGAGGGACTCCTTTTCAATGAGCAGTTCTTC. The J gene is TRBJ2-1, the V gene TRBV24-1; TRBD2 is a possible D gene (6 bases). V lost 4 bases and J lost 6, with 12 bases in between. The V gene's germline CDR1 is KGHDR and CDR2 SFDVKD. The CDR3 has 14 amino acids.

This chain links TRBV29-1 with TRBJ2-7; TRBD1 matches at 8 bases. The CDR3 spans 14 residues. Germline CDR1 SQVTM, CDR2 ANQGSEA. The junction had 6 bases not matched to a gene; V was cut back by 1 base and J by 4 bases. CDR3 amino acids: CSVEGPGGGYEQYF. As DNA, the CDR3 is TGCAGCGTTGAAGGCCCAGGGGGCGGGTACGAGCAGTACTTC.

In this sample, this clone turned up once. The V call is TRBV3-1 (or the pseudogene TRBV3-2), the J call TRBJ1-1; 11 bases align to TRBD1. The trim removed 2 bases at V and 5 bases at J, leaving 7 bases unmatched. Germline values: CDR1 LGHDT, CDR2 YNNKEL (reference sequence). CDR3 length equals 16 residues. CDR3 loop: CASSQRGTGGKTEAFF. CDR3 DNA sequence: TGTGCCAGCAGCCAAAGGGGGACAGGGGGTAAAACTGAAGCTTTCTTT.

V gene TRBV27 combines with J gene TRBJ2-7; TRBD2 is a possible D gene (6 bases). V lost 4 bases and J lost 2, with 12 bases in between. The germline gives CDR1 MNHEY, CDR2 SMNVEV (reference sequence). CDR3 length equals 14 residues. The CDR3 region is CASSSRRETYEQYF. DNA of the CDR3: TGTGCCAGCAGTTCCCGCCGGGAGACCTACGAGCAGTACTTC.

J is TRBJ2-4 and V is TRBV5-1; 9 nucleotides line up with TRBD1. Germline CDR1 is SGHRS and CDR2 is YFSETQ. V shed 4 bases and J 0 bases; nucleotides not matched to a gene: 8. The CDR3 runs 17 residues. CDR3 in amino acids: CASSLGQGNIAKNIQYF. In DNA form, the CDR3 reads TGCGCCAGCAGCCTCGGACAGGGGAACATAGCCAAAAACATTCAGTACTTC.

This rearrangement joins TRBV5-4 to TRBJ2-5; the match to TRBD1 covers 10 bases. The CDR3 consists of 15 residues. J gave up 5 bases and V 4 bases, and 8 bases lay outside the gene matches. Germline CDR1 and CDR2: SGHNT and YYREEE (reference sequence). CDR3 amino acids: CASSLDRGREETQYF. The DNA of the CDR3 is TGTGCCAGCAGCCTAGACAGGGGGCGCGAGGAGACCCAGTACTTC.

The genes are TRBV10-1 and TRBJ2-3; D not certain. The CDR3 has 14 amino acids. The germline V gene has CDR1 WNHNN and CDR2 SYGVQD (reference sequence). V dropped 4 bases and J dropped 2 bases, with 10 bases sitting between them. The CDR3 bases are TGCGCCAGCAGTGTATCTCAACTCACAGATACGCAGTATTTT. Amino acids: CASSVSQLTDTQYF.

In this sample, this clone turned up once. This chain connects TRBV27 to TRBJ2-5; TRBD1 might be the D (6 bases). Germline loops: CDR1 MNHEY, CDR2 SMNVEV (reference sequence). This CDR3 has 15 amino acids. V lost 0 bases to trimming and J lost 2 bases, with 10 bases between them. CDR3 loop: CASSLSRTAQETQYF. The CDR3, as DNA: TGTGCCAGCAGTTTATCGAGGACAGCTCAAGAGACCCAGTACTTC.

This clone was recorded only once. The rearrangement uses TRBV28 and TRBJ2-7; possible D gene TRBD1, 6 bases. There are 14 residues in the CDR3. Per germline, CDR1 MDHEN and CDR2 SYDVKM. The V and J ends lost 6 bases and 2 bases respectively, with 14 bases between them. DNA for the CDR3: TGTGCCAGCAGGCAAGGGGACACTCCCTACGAGCAGTACTTC. It is translated as CASRQGDTPYEQYF.

The J gene is TRBJ1-3, the V gene TRBV5-1; D gene uncertain. V lost 4 bases and J 1 base, leaving 12 bases between the germline ends. Germline assignment: CDR1 SGHRS and CDR2 YFSETQ. The CDR3 has 15 residues. CDR3 amino acids: CASSPDGFSGNTIYF. CDR3 nucleotide sequence: TGCGCCAGCAGCCCCGACGGGTTTTCTGGAAACACCATATATTTT.

This chain links TRBV28 with TRBJ2-3; the match to TRBD2 covers 9 bases. CDR1 is MDHEN, CDR2 SYDVKM, per germline. This CDR3 is 17 amino acids long. V lost 6 bases and J lost 3; bases outside the gene matches: 13. CDR3 loop: CASSSPRLAANTDTQYF. DNA of the CDR3: TGTGCCAGCAGCTCTCCCCGACTAGCGGCGAATACAGATACGCAGTATTTT.

DNA for the CDR3: TGCAGCGTTGTCCCTAGCGGGAGGGTCAATGAGCAGTTCTTC. Its translation is CSVVPSGRVNEQFF. The rearrangement joins TRBV29-1 to TRBJ2-1; 12 bases map to TRBD2. V trimming: 4 bases; J trimming: 6 bases; junction bases outside the gene matches: 4. Germline CDR1 reads SQVTM; CDR2 reads ANQGSEA. This CDR3 has 14 amino acids.

This chain connects TRBV5-1 to TRBJ1-5; a possible D gene is TRBD1 (5 bases). The CDR3 totals 15 residues. V lost 3 bases and J 4 bases, leaving 14 bases between the germline ends. The germline V gene has CDR1 SGHRS and CDR2 YFSETQ. The CDR3: CASSSGTQGNQPQHF. The CDR3 nucleotides are TGCGCCAGCAGCTCCGGGACTCAAGGTAATCAGCCCCAGCATTTT.

A single count supports this clone. The chain carries TRBV5-4 and TRBJ1-6; possibly TRBD1 for D (6 bases). CDR1 is SGHNT, CDR2 YYREEE, per germline (reference sequence). This CDR3 is 15 amino acids long. Between the trimmed V and J ends, which lost 2 bases and 7 bases, there was a span of 13 bases. CDR3 DNA sequence: TGTGCCAGCAGCTTACCGGGACAAATAAATTCACCCCTCCACTTT. Protein: CASSLPGQINSPLHF.

This clone was detected only once. This chain joins TRBV29-1 and TRBJ1-1; TRBD1 aligns across 8 bases. Trimming at V came to 5 bases and at J to 4 bases, leaving 9 bases not matched to a gene. Germline V gene lookup returns CDR1 SQVTM and CDR2 ANQGSEA. The CDR3 has 14 amino acids. In DNA, the CDR3 is TGCAGCGTTCGACAGGGGCTCGGGTCCACTGAAGCTTTCTTT. It specifies CSVRQGLGSTEAFF.